One and the same sample provided the 16 T cell receptor beta chains below, sequenced in a study of blood T cell repertoires in COVID-19. Sequencing was performed with immunoSEQ multiplex PCR; in TCRdb, only in-frame clones are kept and a portion is missing. The data contain roughly 160,000 clones, approximately 83% of them singletons. Sequenced sample: peripheral blood. The origin of the receptors is a man between 60 and 75 years old with acute or convalescent COVID-19.

The J gene is TRBJ2-7, the V gene TRBV19; 9 bases are shared with TRBD2. This CDR3 region has 15 residues. The trim removed 1 base at V and 2 bases at J, leaving 3 bases unmatched. Germline CDR1 reads LNHDA; CDR2 reads SQIVND (reference sequence). The DNA of the CDR3 is TGTGCCAGTAGTATAGCGGTAGCGGGGGCCTACGAGCAGTACTTC. It codes for CASSIAVAGAYEQYF.

The chain is built from TRBV18 and TRBJ1-6; 9 bases are a match to TRBD1. V lost 3 bases to trimming and J lost 10 bases; unmatched junction nucleotides: 4. The CDR3 loop spans 14 amino acids. The V gene's germline CDR1 is KGHSH and CDR2 LQKENI. CDR3 sequence (DNA): TGTGCCAGCTCACCTCGGACAGGGGAATCACCCCTCCACTTT. Its translation: CASSPRTGESPLHF.

This chain joins TRBV6-2 or TRBV6-3 and TRBJ2-7; tentatively, D is TRBD2 (5 bases). Germline V lookup: CDR1 MNHEY, CDR2 SVGEGT. The CDR3 contains 17 residues. The ends were cut back, 3 bases at V and 3 bases at J, with 21 bases in the middle. The CDR3 sequence: CASSYGSRGRIIYEQYF. Here the CDR3 DNA reads TGTGCCAGCAGTTATGGGTCTCGCGGGCGGATTATCTACGAGCAGTACTTC.

CDR3 sequence reads: CASSYDRTGAQYF. DNA of the CDR3: TGTGCCAGCAGTTACGACCGGACCGGGGCCCAGTACTTC. V usage is TRBV6-5 and J usage is TRBJ2-5, with D tentatively TRBD2 (5 bases). Trimming left V 2 bases short and J 9 bases short, with 13 bases between. CDR1 is MNHEY and CDR2 is SVGAGI in the germline V gene. The CDR3 sequence is 13 residues long.

The table lists this clone with a count of one. V and J are TRBV28 and TRBJ1-1, with a possible D match to TRBD1 (5 bases). The CDR3 sequence is 13 residues long. Trimming took off 1 base at V and 6 bases at J, with 9 bases between the two ends. From germline, CDR1 is MDHEN and CDR2 SYDVKM. CDR3: CASSLSQGPEAFF. The CDR3 nucleotides are TGTGCCAGCAGTTTATCCCAGGGCCCTGAAGCTTTCTTT.

V and J are TRBV28 and TRBJ1-5, with D perhaps matching TRBD1 (5 bases). Trimming took off 8 bases at V and 4 bases at J, with 9 bases between the two ends. The CDR3 sequence is 12 residues long. Germline CDR1 MDHEN, CDR2 SYDVKM. The CDR3 is CASQGGNQPQHF. The CDR3 region has the DNA TGTGCCAGCCAGGGAGGAAATCAGCCCCAGCATTTT.

This clone was seen a few times. The gene calls are TRBV28 and TRBJ1-2; 7 bases are a match to TRBD1. The junction had 5 bases not matched to a gene; V was cut back by 8 bases and J by 5 bases. This CDR3 spans 12 amino acids. CDR1 MDHEN and CDR2 SYDVKM come from the germline V gene. In nucleotides, the CDR3 is TGTGCCAGCGCGACAGGGATATATGGCTACACCTTC. Amino acid sequence: CASATGIYGYTF.

This clone was observed a handful of times. The V and J genes are TRBV5-8 and TRBJ1-5; D unresolved. Germline CDR1 and CDR2: SGHTS and YDEGEE. V was trimmed by 4 bases and J by 5 bases, leaving 4 bases between them. The CDR3 is made up of 11 amino acids. Written as DNA, the CDR3 is TGTGCCAGCAGCCCCGATCAGCCCCAGCATTTT. It specifies CASSPDQPQHF.

The rearrangement joins TRBV27 to TRBJ1-1; no firm D call. Trimming pared 8 bases from V and 3 bases from J, leaving 13 bases between. Per the germline V gene, CDR1 is MNHEY and CDR2 is SMNVEV (reference sequence). The CDR3 is 13 amino acids. The CDR3 nucleotides read TGTGCCAGCCCGACGGGGTGGGACACTGAAGCTTTCTTT. It specifies CASPTGWDTEAFF.

This clone was observed a handful of times. The V call is TRBV21-1, the J call TRBJ2-7; TRBD1, the table's D call, lacks a check against the DNA. TRBV21-1 is listed as a pseudogene. This CDR3 comprises 11 residues. As DNA, the CDR3 is TGTGCCAGAGACAGGGTCCACGAGCAGTACTTC. Protein sequence: CARDRVHEQYF.

This clone was seen a handful of times. This rearrangement joins TRBV7-8 to TRBJ1-2, with no clear D. Germline V CDR1 and CDR2: SGHVS, FQNEAQ. The CDR3 has 14 amino acids. Trimming removed 1 base from V and 9 bases from J, with 15 bases in between. The DNA for the CDR3 is TGTGCCAGCAGCTTAGACCGGGTAGTGTCGCGCTACACCTTC. This encodes CASSLDRVVSRYTF.

CDR3 DNA sequence: TGTGCCAGCAGTTTAAGGACAGCTAACACTGAAGCTTTCTTT. Its translation is CASSLRTANTEAFF. This chain connects TRBV28 to TRBJ1-1, with D possibly matching TRBD1 (6 bases). V shed 2 bases and J shed 2 bases, with 9 bases lying between them. This CDR3 contains 14 residues. Germline V lookup: CDR1 MDHEN, CDR2 SYDVKM. The full variable domain, completed using reference TRBV28 and TRBJ1-1, is DVKVTQSSRYLVKRTGEKVFLECVQDMDHENMFWYRQDPGLGLRLIYFSYDVKMKEKGDIPEGYSVSREKKERFSLILESASTNQTSMYLCASSLRTANTEAFFGQGTRLTVV.

The table lists this clone with a count of one. This chain links TRBV18 with TRBJ2-1; tentative D call: TRBD1 (6 bases). The ends were cut back, 6 bases at V and 7 bases at J, with 19 bases in the middle. Germline V CDR1 and CDR2: KGHSH, LQKENI. The CDR3 has 15 residues. CDR3 nucleotide sequence: TGTGCCAGCTCCCCTCAGGGGTCGGGCAGGAATGAGCAGTTCTTC. Translation gives CASSPQGSGRNEQFF.

In nucleotides, the CDR3 is TGTGCCAGCAGTGGGGACAGGGACAGAAATCAGCCCCAGCATTTT. Translation: CASSGDRDRNQPQHF. The chain uses TRBV28 and TRBJ1-5, with TRBD1 matching 9 bases. Germline V gene data show CDR1 as MDHEN and CDR2 as SYDVKM. J gave up 4 bases and V 5 bases, and 6 bases lay outside the gene matches. The length of the CDR3 is 15 residues.

The count of this clone is one. This chain uses TRBV18 with TRBJ2-7; 9 bases are a match to TRBD1. The ends lost 6 bases at V and 3 bases at J; junction bases unmatched: 6. Germline V gene sequence: CDR1 KGHSH, CDR2 LQKENI. This CDR3 is 14 amino acids long. DNA for the CDR3: TGTGCCAGCTCCGAAGGGACAGGGATCTACGAGCAGTACTTC. It yields the protein CASSEGTGIYEQYF.

This sequence joins TRBV27 and TRBJ2-3; D may be TRBD2 (5 bases). The CDR3 is made up of 14 amino acids. The ends were cut back, 6 bases at V and 7 bases at J, with 17 bases in the middle. Germline V gives CDR1 MNHEY, CDR2 SMNVEV (reference sequence). CDR3 protein: CASRLAATGNTQYF. The CDR3 coding sequence is TGTGCCAGCAGGTTAGCAGCGACGGGGAATACGCAGTATTTT.